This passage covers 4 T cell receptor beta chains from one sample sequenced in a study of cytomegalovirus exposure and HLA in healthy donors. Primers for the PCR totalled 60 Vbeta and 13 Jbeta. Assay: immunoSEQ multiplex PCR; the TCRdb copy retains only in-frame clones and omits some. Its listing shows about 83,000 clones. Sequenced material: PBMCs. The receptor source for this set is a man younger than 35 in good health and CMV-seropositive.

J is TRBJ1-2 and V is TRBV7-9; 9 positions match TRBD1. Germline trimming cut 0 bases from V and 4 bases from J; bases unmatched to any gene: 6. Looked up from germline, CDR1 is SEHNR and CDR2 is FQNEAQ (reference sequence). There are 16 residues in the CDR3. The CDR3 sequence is CASSLAGGQGVYGYTF. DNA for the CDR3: TGTGCCAGCAGCTTAGCGGGGGGACAGGGTGTCTATGGCTACACCTTC.

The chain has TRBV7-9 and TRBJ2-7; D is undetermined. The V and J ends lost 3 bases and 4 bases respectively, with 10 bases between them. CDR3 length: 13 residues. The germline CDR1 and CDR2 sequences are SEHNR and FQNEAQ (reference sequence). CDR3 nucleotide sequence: TGTGCCAGCAGCTTCCTCTCTGAGTACGAGCAGTACTTC. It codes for CASSFLSEYEQYF. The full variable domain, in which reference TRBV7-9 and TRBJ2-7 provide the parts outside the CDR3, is DTGVSQNPRHKITKRGQNVTFRCDPISEHNRLYWYRQTLGQGPEFLTYFQNEAQLEKSRLLSDRFSAERPKGSFSTLEIQRTEQGDSAMYLCASSFLSEYEQYFGPGTRLTVT.

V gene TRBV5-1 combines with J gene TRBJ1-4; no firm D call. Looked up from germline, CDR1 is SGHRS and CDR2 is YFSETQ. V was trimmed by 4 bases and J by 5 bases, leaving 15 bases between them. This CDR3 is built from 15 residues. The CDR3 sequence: CASSDSSGRNEKLFF. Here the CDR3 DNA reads TGCGCCAGCAGCGATTCCAGCGGCCGAAATGAAAAACTGTTTTTT.

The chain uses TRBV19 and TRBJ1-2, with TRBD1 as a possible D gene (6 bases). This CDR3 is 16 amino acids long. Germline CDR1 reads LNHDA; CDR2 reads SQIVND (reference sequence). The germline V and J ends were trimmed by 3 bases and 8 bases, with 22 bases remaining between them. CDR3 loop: CASSIGGHDALLGYTF. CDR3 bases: TGTGCCAGTAGTATTGGGGGACACGACGCACTTCTGGGCTACACCTTC. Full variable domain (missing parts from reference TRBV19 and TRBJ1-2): DGGITQSPKYLFRKEGQNVTLSCEQNLNHDAMYWYRQDPGQGLRLIYYSQIVNDFQKGDIAEGYSVSREKKESFPLTVTSAQKNPTAFYLCASSIGGHDALLGYTFGSGTRLTVV.